Described below is a single TCR beta chain sequence and its context. Its antigen is unidentified. The data were produced by immunoSEQ multiplex PCR, yet TCRdb's version contains in-frame clones alone and is incomplete. In the table there are 25,000 to 35,000 clones, roughly 70% of which are singletons. The sample originates from a study of vaccination effects on CD4 cells after COVID-19. Study-wide background: Post-vaccine draws lagged the second dose by a median of 72 days.

V shed 6 bases, J shed 5 bases, and the junction held 25 bases outside the gene matches. CDR3 length equals 20 residues. Germline CDR1 reads MNHEY; CDR2 reads SMNVEV (reference sequence). Before sequencing, viral peptide pools were used by the ViraFEST assay to expand antigen-specific CD4+ T cells. The authors isolated CD4+ T cells after 9 to 10 days of culture. It was two doses of either the BNT162b2 or mRNA-1273 vaccine that participants received. For each well, some 1.9 million PBMC were cultured with 10 IU/ml IL-2 and about 11 ug/ml peptides. The source was CD4+ T cells from PBMCs cultured with HCoV-NL63 spike peptides, collected after COVID-19 vaccination. The chain joins TRBV27 to TRBJ1-3; 7 nucleotides align to TRBD1. The receptor comes from a human donor who received a COVID-19 vaccine. CDR3 sequence: CASSLRGGDRGRTNRNTIYF. The CDR3 region has the DNA TGTGCCAGCAGCTTAAGGGGGGGGGACAGAGGTCGGACCAATCGAAACACCATATATTTT.